This T cell receptor (beta chain) comes out of a study of blood T cell repertoires in COVID-19. The CDR3 contains 13 residues. Trimming at V came to 10 bases and at J to 6 bases, leaving 9 bases not matched to a gene. Per the germline V gene, CDR1 is MNHEY and CDR2 is SVGAGI. Per the original methods: Reference gene primers were amplified, and this amplification served to estimate nucleated cell counts. Assay: immunoSEQ multiplex PCR; the TCRdb copy retains only in-frame clones and omits some. The V and J calls and clone size come from that table; D and trimming were worked out from the DNA. The sample lists about 210,000 clones; around 82% were seen once.

The sequencing input was peripheral blood. The chain uses TRBV6-5 and TRBJ2-3, with 8 bases aligning to TRBD2. The sequence came from a woman aged 40 to 49 with active or convalescent COVID-19. The CDR3 coding sequence is TGTGCCATTGGACGCTCGGGGGGGGATACGCAGTATTTT. Residues: CAIGRSGGDTQYF.